These T cell receptor beta chains were read from a single sample in a study of vaccination and CD4 T cells after COVID-19. Their target antigens are unknown. TCRdb ran MiXCR on the PCR reads and lists one entry per CDR3 protein. The table records approximately 24,000 distinct CDR3 sequences, 25% to 30% of them present only once. The specimen was CD4+ T cells from blood, cultured in vitro, collected about 7 months after SARS-CoV-2 vaccination. Receptors were obtained from a human donor who had recovered from COVID-19. Each CDR3 is given with its conserved first and last residue. The D gene is left open where the match is weak. Rows give clone size only sometimes, using once, few, many, or a class for an expanded clone.

j_gene	d_gene	v_gene	abundance	CDR3aa	CDR3nt
TRBJ2-5	TRBD1	TRBV7-9	few	CASSPPGQIQETQYF	TGTGCCAGCAGCCCGCCGGGACAGATCCAAGAGACCCAGTACTTC
TRBJ2-5	TRBD1	TRBV7-3	-	CASSQGAWETQYF	TGTGCCAGCAGTCAGGGGGCATGGGAGACCCAGTACTTC
TRBJ1-2	TRBD1	TRBV18	once	CASSPLPGTGFYGYTF	TGTGCCAGCTCACCACTTCCAGGGACAGGATTCTATGGCTACACCTTC
TRBJ2-1	-	TRBV28	once	CASRRSGQQNNEQFF	TGTGCCAGCAGACGTTCTGGACAGCAGAACAATGAGCAGTTCTTC
TRBJ2-2	TRBD2	TRBV28	-	CASSAPGLAGVTGELFF	TGTGCCAGCAGTGCCCCGGGACTAGCGGGAGTAACCGGGGAGCTGTTTTTT
TRBJ2-7	-	TRBV6-2/TRBV6-3	few	CASSYAGDLVEQYF	TGTGCCAGCAGTTACGCAGGGGACCTAGTCGAGCAGTACTTC
TRBJ2-7	TRBD1	TRBV6-1	-	CASGDRGRKPGYEQYF	TGTGCCAGCGGAGACAGGGGCCGTAAGCCAGGCTACGAGCAGTACTTC
TRBJ2-7	-	TRBV20-1	-	CSARDAPPGLYEQYF	TGCAGTGCTAGAGATGCCCCCCCGGGGCTCTACGAGCAGTACTTC
TRBJ1-2	TRBD1	TRBV6-1	few	CASSKQGADYGYTF	TGTGCCAGCAGTAAACAGGGGGCGGACTATGGCTACACCTTC
TRBJ1-1	-	TRBV20-1	-	CSARYGLIEAFF	TGCAGTGCTCGTTACGGACTTATAGAAGCTTTCTTT
TRBJ1-2	-	TRBV4-3	-	CASSQDTGDAYGYTF	TGCGCCAGCAGCCAAGATACGGGGGATGCCTATGGCTACACCTTC
TRBJ2-1	TRBD2	TRBV2	-	CASSGGGIQHNEQFF	TGTGCCAGCAGTGGGGGGGGGATTCAGCACAATGAGCAGTTCTTC
TRBJ1-2	-	TRBV7-9	-	CASSPSAGEGYTF	TGTGCCAGCAGCCCTAGCGCGGGGGAGGGCTACACCTTC
TRBJ2-3	TRBD2	TRBV7-9	-	CASSQSPGGGRGTDTQYF	TGTGCCAGCAGCCAGAGTCCCGGGGGAGGGAGGGGCACAGATACGCAGTATTTT
TRBJ2-1	-	TRBV19	-	CASTMWGGTNNEQFF	TGTGCCAGTACCATGTGGGGAGGGACAAACAATGAGCAGTTCTTC
TRBJ1-5	-	TRBV5-8	few	CASSSDGYSNQPQHF	TGTGCCAGCAGCTCCGACGGATATAGCAATCAGCCCCAGCATTTT
TRBJ1-6	-	TRBV7-2	-	CASSLGLLGDSPLHF	TGTGCCAGCAGCTTAGGCCTCCTTGGGGATTCACCCCTCCACTTT
TRBJ1-1	-	TRBV6-1	-	CASRRAIGFDTEAFF	TGTGCCAGCAGGCGAGCAATAGGGTTTGACACTGAAGCTTTCTTT
TRBJ1-1	-	TRBV6-1	-	CASSPFNGGRAFF	TGTGCCAGCAGTCCTTTTAACGGTGGACGAGCTTTCTTT
TRBJ2-1	-	TRBV29-1	-	CSYGQNSYNEQFF	TGCAGCTACGGACAGAACTCCTACAATGAGCAGTTCTTC
TRBJ2-3	-	TRBV27	medium-sized	CASSTTDTQYF	TGTGCCAGCAGTACCACAGATACGCAGTATTTT
TRBJ2-5	-	TRBV28	-	CASRAAGQETQYF	TGTGCCAGCAGAGCTGCGGGGCAAGAGACCCAGTACTTC
TRBJ2-1	TRBD2	TRBV24-1	few	CATSDRRLAGSYNEQFF	TGTGCCACCAGTGATAGGCGACTAGCGGGGTCCTACAATGAGCAGTTCTTC
TRBJ2-7	-	TRBV7-9	few	CASSNNYEQYF	TGTGCCAGCAGCAATAACTACGAGCAGTACTTC
TRBJ1-1	TRBD1	TRBV11-3	-	CASSLATGANTEAFF	TGTGCCAGCAGCTTAGCGACAGGGGCGAACACTGAAGCTTTCTTT
TRBJ1-1	-	TRBV28	few	CASRLRVVTEAFF	TGTGCCAGCAGGCTGAGGGTTGTCACTGAAGCTTTCTTT
TRBJ2-3	TRBD1	TRBV29-1	-	CSVEDRLDRATDTQYF	TGCAGCGTTGAAGATCGGTTGGACAGGGCCACAGATACGCAGTATTTT
TRBJ1-1	-	TRBV7-6	few	CASTLQGNTEAFF	TGTGCCAGCACCTTACAGGGGAACACTGAAGCTTTCTTT
TRBJ2-3	-	TRBV6-4	few	CASSDGGSTDTQYF	TGTGCCAGCAGTGACGGCGGCAGCACAGATACGCAGTATTTT
TRBJ2-7	-	TRBV7-9	few	CASSLGGGFIRQYF	TGTGCCAGCAGCTTAGGCGGGGGCTTTATACGGCAGTACTTC
TRBJ2-3	-	TRBV15	-	CATSRGSPDTQYF	TGTGCCACCAGCCGAGGGTCCCCGGATACGCAGTATTTT
TRBJ2-5	TRBD2	TRBV20-1	-	CSLRTSGHQETQYF	TGCAGTCTAAGGACTAGCGGGCACCAAGAGACCCAGTACTTC
TRBJ2-1	-	TRBV20-1	few	CSARGRGLGVFGDEQFF	TGCAGTGCTAGAGGAAGGGGGTTGGGGGTATTTGGGGATGAGCAGTTCTTC
TRBJ1-2	-	TRBV28	-	CASSLWGAQTNYGYTF	TGTGCCAGCAGTTTATGGGGGGCCCAGACAAACTATGGCTACACCTTC
TRBJ1-5	-	TRBV6-1	few	CASSEPGWYSNQPQHF	TGTGCCAGCAGTGAACCGGGTTGGTATAGCAATCAGCCCCAGCATTTT
TRBJ2-5	TRBD2	TRBV11-3	-	CASSLASGGTGTQYF	TGTGCCAGCAGCTTAGCTAGCGGGGGTACCGGGACCCAGTACTTC
TRBJ2-5	TRBD2	TRBV6-1	-	CASSAAVGGSGETQYF	TGTGCCAGCAGTGCCGCCGTAGGCGGGAGTGGAGAGACCCAGTACTTC
TRBJ2-3	-	TRBV11-3	-	CASSLQTTDTQYF	TGTGCCAGCAGCTTGCAAACCACAGATACGCAGTATTTT
TRBJ1-1	-	TRBV19	few	CASSFRQNTEAFF	TGTGCCAGTAGTTTCCGACAGAACACTGAAGCTTTCTTT
TRBJ2-2	-	TRBV21-1	-	CASPRLVPGELFF	TGTGCCAGCCCAAGGCTGGTACCCGGGGAGCTGTTTTTT
TRBJ1-1	-	TRBV20-1	-	CSVRVPGANTEAFF	TGCAGTGTCAGGGTTCCAGGGGCTAACACTGAAGCTTTCTTT
TRBJ1-2	-	TRBV21-1	-	CASSRLEGYTF	TGTGCCAGCAGCAGATTGGAGGGCTACACCTTC
TRBJ2-7	TRBD2	TRBV20-1	few	CSARGTSDYEQYF	TGCAGTGCTAGGGGGACTAGTGACTACGAGCAGTACTTC
TRBJ1-1	TRBD1	TRBV28	-	CASRLTGKAFF	TGTGCCAGCAGGTTGACAGGGAAAGCTTTCTTT
TRBJ1-5	-	TRBV28	few	CASRGGRQGLYQPQHF	TGTGCCAGCAGGGGGGGAAGGCAGGGGTTGTATCAGCCCCAGCATTTT
TRBJ2-7	-	TRBV6-7	few	CSRDPSSYEQYF	TGCTCCAGGGACCCGAGCTCCTACGAGCAGTACTTC
TRBJ2-5	-	TRBV4-3	-	CASSQGTKKETQYF	TGCGCCAGCAGCCAAGGGACTAAAAAAGAGACCCAGTACTTC
TRBJ2-1	TRBD2	TRBV20-1	few	CSAATGLAGGRNEQFF	TGCAGTGCGGCGACGGGACTAGCGGGAGGAAGGAATGAGCAGTTCTTC
TRBJ2-3	-	TRBV2	-	CASSDLVLGVRDTQYF	TGTGCCAGCAGTGATTTAGTTCTAGGGGTTCGGGATACGCAGTATTTT
TRBJ1-1	-	TRBV20-1	-	CSASGGLATEAFF	TGCAGTGCTAGCGGGGGATTGGCCACTGAAGCTTTCTTT
TRBJ2-2	TRBD1	TRBV28	-	CASTFRDRGYTGELFF	TGTGCCAGCACCTTCCGGGACAGGGGGTACACCGGGGAGCTGTTTTTT
TRBJ1-1	-	TRBV28	-	CASSYGGSNAEAFF	TGTGCCAGCAGTTACGGGGGATCTAACGCTGAAGCTTTCTTT
TRBJ1-1	TRBD1	TRBV20-1	-	CSARPLDRVRNTEAFF	TGCAGTGCTAGGCCTCTGGACAGGGTTCGTAACACTGAAGCTTTCTTT